Listed here are 27 T cell receptor beta chains from one sample, sequenced in a study of cytomegalovirus exposure and HLA in healthy donors. 13 Jbeta primers and 60 Vbeta primers were used for the PCR. TCRdb keeps only in-frame clones here, not all; method: immunoSEQ multiplex PCR. This sample has 150,000 to 200,000 clones; approximately 84% occur once, and the top ten carry roughly 0.23%. Material for sequencing was PBMCs. Source of these receptors: a girl under three years old in good health and CMV-seronegative.

V usage is TRBV18 and J usage is TRBJ2-7, with 7 bases fitting TRBD1. CDR1 and CDR2 (germline): KGHSH, LQKENI. The CDR3 loop spans 14 amino acids. Trimming at V came to 2 bases and at J to 5 bases, leaving 6 bases not matched to a gene. CDR3 sequence reads: CASSPLLGGDEQYF. The DNA for the CDR3 is TGTGCCAGCTCACCATTATTAGGGGGCGACGAGCAGTACTTC. The whole variable domain, filled in from reference TRBV18 and TRBJ2-7, reads NAGVMQNPRHLVRRRGQEARLRCSPMKGHSHVYWYRQLPEEGLKFMVYLQKENIIDESGMPKERFSAEFPKEGPSILRIQQVVRGDSAAYFCASSPLLGGDEQYFGPGTRLTVT.

The J gene is TRBJ1-2, the V gene TRBV2, with 8 bases aligning to TRBD1. V lost 10 bases, J lost 3 bases, and 7 bases stayed unmatched. The CDR3 spans 13 residues. The germline CDR1 and CDR2 sequences are SNHLY and FYNNEI. CDR3 residues: CANLLTGDYGYTF. CDR3 nucleotide sequence: TGTGCCAACCTACTGACAGGGGACTATGGCTACACCTTC.

This chain uses TRBV4-2 with TRBJ2-7; the D is unclear. CDR3 size: 15 residues. Germline CDR1 reads LGHNA; CDR2 reads YNFKEQ. Trimming pared 0 bases from V and 2 bases from J, leaving 11 bases between. The chain's CDR3 is CASSQDWRRTYEQYF. CDR3 sequence (DNA): TGTGCCAGCAGCCAAGATTGGCGGAGAACCTACGAGCAGTACTTC.

The chain recombines TRBV5-1 with TRBJ2-3; TRBD2 agrees at 13 bases. Per the germline V gene, CDR1 is SGHRS and CDR2 is YFSETQ. The V gene end was trimmed by 5 bases and the J gene end by 8 bases; junction bases not matched to a gene: 17. The CDR3 runs to 18 residues. The chain's CDR3 is CASSVRLAGGSQGVTQYF. The CDR3 DNA is TGCGCCAGCAGTGTAAGACTAGCGGGAGGCTCGCAAGGGGTTACGCAGTATTTT.

This chain connects TRBV13 to TRBJ2-3, with D perhaps matching TRBD1 (6 bases). Germline V gene sequence: CDR1 PRHDT, CDR2 FYEKMQ (reference sequence). The V gene lost 5 bases and the J gene lost 2 bases, with 11 bases spanning the gap. The CDR3 is 14 amino acids. The CDR3 DNA follows: TGTGCCAGCAGCATTAACAGGGACACAGATACGCAGTATTTT. This codes for CASSINRDTDTQYF.

The chain joins TRBV4-3 to TRBJ2-2, with TRBD2 matching 7 bases. V dropped 0 bases and J dropped 4; count of bases not matched to a gene: 5. The CDR3 length is 16 residues. Per the germline V gene, CDR1 is LGHNA and CDR2 is YSLEER. The CDR3 region is CASSQDRERGTGELFF. CDR3 DNA: TGCGCCAGCAGCCAAGATCGCGAGCGGGGCACCGGGGAGCTGTTTTTT.

V gene TRBV5-4 combines with J gene TRBJ2-7; no definite D call. This CDR3 region has 13 residues. The germline CDR1 and CDR2 sequences are SGHNT and YYREEE (reference sequence). The V end was cut by 0 bases, the J end by 2 bases, with 6 bases between. The CDR3 coding sequence is TGTGCCAGCAGCTTGGACTCCACCTACGAGCAGTACTTC. Amino acids: CASSLDSTYEQYF.

The J gene is TRBJ1-1, the V gene TRBV5-5, with unresolved D. The CDR3 consists of 13 residues. Germline CDR1 SGHKS, CDR2 YYEKEE (reference sequence). V gave up 4 bases and J gave up 0 bases, with 7 bases separating them. The CDR3 loop reads CASSEQLNTEAFF. CDR3 in DNA: TGTGCCAGCAGCGAACAACTGAACACTGAAGCTTTCTTT.

The chain recombines TRBV18 with TRBJ2-1; 9 bases are shared with TRBD2. This CDR3 spans 17 amino acids. The J segment lost 0 bases and the V segment lost 2 bases, leaving 5 bases of the junction unmatched. The germline CDR1 and CDR2 sequences are KGHSH and LQKENI. The CDR3 spells CASSPAGGGSSYNEQFF. CDR3 nucleotides: TGTGCCAGCTCACCAGCGGGAGGGGGTAGCTCCTACAATGAGCAGTTCTTC.

The chain employs TRBV9 and TRBJ2-2; 7 positions agree with TRBD2. The CDR3 covers 16 residues. Trimming cost V 0 bases and J 3 bases; bases outside gene matches: 5. Germline V lookup: CDR1 SGDLS, CDR2 YYNGEE. The CDR3 sequence is CASSVASGVYTGELFF. The DNA for the CDR3 is TGTGCCAGCAGCGTAGCGAGCGGGGTCTACACCGGGGAGCTGTTTTTT.

The CDR3 protein is CASRGQGTHYNEQFF. The CDR3 DNA reads TGTGCCAGCAGGGGACAGGGGACTCACTACAATGAGCAGTTCTTC. This sequence joins TRBV13 and TRBJ2-1; 10 bases fit TRBD1. Germline V gene lookup returns CDR1 PRHDT and CDR2 FYEKMQ (reference sequence). This CDR3 is 15 amino acids long. V gave up 6 bases and J gave up 3 bases; unmatched junction bases: 5. Full variable domain (remainder filled in from reference TRBV13 and TRBJ2-1): AAGVIQSPRHLIKEKRETATLKCYPIPRHDTVYWYQQGPGQDPQFLISFYEKMQSDKGSIPDRFSAQQFSDYHSELNMSSLELGDSALYFCASRGQGTHYNEQFFGPGTRLTVL.

This chain links TRBV14 with TRBJ1-1; D not certain. The CDR3 sequence is 11 residues long. Per germline, CDR1 SGHDN and CDR2 FVKESK. The V and J ends lost 4 bases and 3 bases respectively, with 3 bases between them. This chain's CDR3 is CASSRDTEAFF. The DNA of the CDR3 is TGTGCCAGCAGCCGAGACACTGAAGCTTTCTTT.

The rearrangement joins TRBV19 to TRBJ2-1; D call uncertain. The CDR3 loop spans 13 amino acids. V shed 4 bases and J shed 5 bases, with 9 bases lying between them. Germline lookup yields CDR1 LNHDA and CDR2 SQIVND (reference sequence). This CDR3 reads CASSSSNHNEQFF. Written as DNA, the CDR3 is TGTGCCAGTAGTAGTAGTAATCACAATGAGCAGTTCTTC.

The chain couples TRBV11-3 to TRBJ1-1; D is unclear. The CDR3 totals 13 residues. The germline V gene has CDR1 SGHNT and CDR2 YENEEA. Between the trimmed V and J ends, which lost 5 bases and 0 bases, there was a span of 7 bases. The CDR3 reads CASSQAVNTEAFF. The CDR3 DNA follows: TGTGCCAGCAGCCAAGCGGTGAACACTGAAGCTTTCTTT.

The J gene is TRBJ1-4, the V gene TRBV5-1; 7 bases agree with TRBD1. The V gene's germline CDR1 is SGHRS and CDR2 YFSETQ. The CDR3 runs 13 residues. With V trimmed by 3 bases and J by 8 bases, 4 bases remained unmatched. The CDR3: CASSYRGGEKLFF. CDR3 sequence (DNA): TGCGCCAGCAGCTACAGGGGTGGCGAAAAACTGTTTTTT.

V gene TRBV30 combines with J gene TRBJ2-1; D perhaps matches TRBD2 (6 bases). Per germline, CDR1 GTSNPN and CDR2 SVGIG (reference sequence). The CDR3 runs to 14 residues. V gave up 6 bases and J gave up 8 bases, with 20 bases separating them. The CDR3: CACRMGGARYEQFF. Here the CDR3 DNA reads TGTGCCTGTCGGATGGGGGGAGCACGGTATGAGCAGTTCTTC.

This clone came up once. V and J are TRBV13 and TRBJ2-5; D not certain. This CDR3 is 11 amino acids long. Germline values: CDR1 PRHDT, CDR2 FYEKMQ (reference sequence). Trimming removed 5 bases at V and 4 bases at J, with 5 bases between. The CDR3 reads CASSLRETQYF. In nucleotides, the CDR3 is TGTGCCAGCAGCCTTAGAGAGACCCAGTACTTC. Supplemented by reference TRBV13 and TRBJ2-5, the full variable domain reads AAGVIQSPRHLIKEKRETATLKCYPIPRHDTVYWYQQGPGQDPQFLISFYEKMQSDKGSIPDRFSAQQFSDYHSELNMSSLELGDSALYFCASSLRETQYFGPGTRLLVL.

V and J are TRBV7-9 and TRBJ1-1; no clear D gene. With 3 bases removed from V and 5 bases from J, the gap between germline ends came to 10 bases. The germline CDR1 and CDR2 sequences are SEHNR and FQNEAQ (reference sequence). The CDR3 is made up of 13 amino acids. This chain's CDR3 is CASSLLLETEAFF. The CDR3 DNA reads as TGTGCCAGCAGCTTGTTGTTAGAGACTGAAGCTTTCTTT.

A remark on this clone: Other nucleotide sequences from this sample produce the same CDR3. J is TRBJ2-7 and V is TRBV25-1; D not resolved. Deletions cut 3 bases from V and 4 bases from J, with 10 bases between. The CDR3 is 13 residues long. CDR1 MGHDK and CDR2 SYGVNS come from the germline V gene. CDR3 coding DNA: TGTGCCAGCAGTGATGAGCGCTTTTACGAGCAGTACTTC. Translation gives CASSDERFYEQYF.

V gene TRBV4-2 combines with J gene TRBJ1-3, with D possibly matching TRBD1 (6 bases). Germline V gene data show CDR1 as LGHNA and CDR2 as YNFKEQ. V was clipped by 1 base and J by 0 bases, with 13 bases between them. The CDR3 sequence is 17 residues long. The CDR3 sequence is CASSQVAQGRSGNTIYF. Written as DNA, the CDR3 is TGTGCCAGCAGCCAAGTCGCACAGGGACGCTCTGGAAACACCATATATTTT.

V usage is TRBV19 and J usage is TRBJ2-7; possibly TRBD2 for D (5 bases). This CDR3 is built from 15 residues. V dropped 0 bases and J dropped 4 bases, with 13 bases sitting between them. CDR1 is LNHDA and CDR2 is SQIVND in the germline V gene (reference sequence). Here the CDR3 reads CASSIDLAAAYEQYF. CDR3 DNA sequence: TGTGCCAGTAGTATAGATCTAGCCGCGGCGTACGAGCAGTACTTC.

The chain carries TRBV19 and TRBJ2-3; 11 bases fit TRBD2. J gave up 2 bases and V 9 bases, and 10 bases lay outside the gene matches. This CDR3 comprises 16 residues. Germline assignment: CDR1 LNHDA and CDR2 SQIVND (reference sequence). The CDR3 DNA reads as TGTGCCAGCCCTAGCGGGAGGCCGGGGTTCACAGATACGCAGTATTTT. Translated: CASPSGRPGFTDTQYF.

This clone was detected only a few times. The chain links TRBV5-1 to TRBJ2-5; 10 bases line up with TRBD1. This CDR3 comprises 15 residues. From germline, CDR1 is SGHRS and CDR2 YFSETQ. The ends lost 0 bases at V and 7 bases at J; junction bases unmatched: 6. This CDR3 is CASSLDGTGARTQYF. The CDR3 coding sequence is TGCGCCAGCAGCTTGGATGGGACAGGGGCTCGGACCCAGTACTTC.

The gene calls are TRBV21-1 and TRBJ1-5. TRBV21-1 is termed a pseudogene. This CDR3 comprises 12 residues. The CDR3 nucleotides read TGTGCCAGCGAGCCTAGCAATCAGCCCCAGCATTTT. This encodes CASEPSNQPQHF.

As concerns this clone: Within the sample, other DNA sequences also encode this same CDR3. This sequence joins TRBV5-1 and TRBJ2-1; 8 bases are a match to TRBD2. This CDR3 comprises 15 residues. V trimming: 4 bases; J trimming: 1 base; junction bases outside the gene matches: 4. Germline loops: CDR1 SGHRS, CDR2 YFSETQ. The CDR3, as DNA: TGCGCCAGCAGCCCAACTAGCGGTTCCTACAATGAGCAGTTCTTC. Amino acid sequence: CASSPTSGSYNEQFF.

This rearrangement joins TRBV27 to TRBJ1-5; 7 positions agree with TRBD1. CDR1 is MNHEY and CDR2 is SMNVEV in the germline V gene (reference sequence). Losses at the gene ends were 4 bases for V and 1 base for J; bases not matched to a gene: 13. CDR3 length equals 18 residues. In nucleotides, the CDR3 is TGTGCCAGCAGTTCACTAATCAGGGGGAGGAAAAGCAATCAGCCCCAGCATTTT. It translates to CASSSLIRGRKSNQPQHF.

The chain has TRBV7-2 and TRBJ2-1; 11 bases are a match to TRBD2. Germline-derived CDR1 and CDR2 are SGHTA and FQGNSA. Losses at the gene ends were 3 bases for V and 3 bases for J; bases not matched to a gene: 1. The CDR3 spans 15 residues. The DNA of the CDR3 is TGTGCCAGCAGCTTGACTAGCGGGGTCTACAATGAGCAGTTCTTC. It specifies CASSLTSGVYNEQFF.